This TCR beta chain was identified during a study of Ad26.COV2.S vaccination and SARS-CoV-2 variants. Study summary: Ad26.COV2.S given intramuscularly, once or twice 56 days apart.

This CDR3 spans 13 amino acids. In germline, CDR1 is MDHEN, CDR2 SYDVKM. V lost 4 bases, J lost 5 bases, and 12 bases lay in between. This sample's treatment: roughly 18 received Ad26.COV2.S at low or high dose, single or two shots; a few received placebo; per-sample allocation not given. Collection of the samples took place on day 63 after the first injection of vaccine or placebo. An 18-55-year-old adult in Boston served as donor. Expressing Wuhan-strain SARS-CoV-2 spike, an Ad26 vector served as the vaccine. Assay used: immunoSEQ multiplex PCR; TCRdb lists only in-frame clones, some missing. The sample includes about 350,000 clones, approximately 86% seen only once; the top ten take roughly 10%.

Here the sequenced sample was peripheral blood, taken in a trial of Ad26.COV2.S vaccine versus placebo. The V call is TRBV28, the J call TRBJ2-7; tentatively, D is TRBD2 (5 bases). This TCR was recovered from a person between 18 and 59 years old who received the Ad26.COV2.S COVID-19 vaccine or a placebo. The CDR3 reads CASSSPPADEQYF. As DNA, the CDR3 is TGTGCCAGCAGTTCCCCGCCAGCGGACGAGCAGTACTTC.